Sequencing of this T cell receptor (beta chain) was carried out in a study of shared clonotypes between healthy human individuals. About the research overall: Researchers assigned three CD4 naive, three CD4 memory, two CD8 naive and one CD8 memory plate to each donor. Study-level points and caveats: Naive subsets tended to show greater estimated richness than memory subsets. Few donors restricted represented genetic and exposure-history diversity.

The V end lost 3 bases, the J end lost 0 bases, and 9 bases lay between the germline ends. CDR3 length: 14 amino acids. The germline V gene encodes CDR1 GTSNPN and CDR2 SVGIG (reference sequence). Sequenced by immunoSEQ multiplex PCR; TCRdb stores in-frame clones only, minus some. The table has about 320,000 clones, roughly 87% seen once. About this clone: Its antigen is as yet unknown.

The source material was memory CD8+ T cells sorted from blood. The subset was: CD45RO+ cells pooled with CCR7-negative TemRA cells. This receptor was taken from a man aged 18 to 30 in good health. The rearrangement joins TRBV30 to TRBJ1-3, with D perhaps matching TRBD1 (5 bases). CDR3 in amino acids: CAWSAGISGNTIYF. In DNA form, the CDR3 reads TGTGCCTGGAGCGCAGGGATCTCTGGAAACACCATATATTTT. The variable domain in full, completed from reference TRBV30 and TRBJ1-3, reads SQTIHQWPATLVQPVGSPLSLECTVEGTSNPNLYWYRQAAGRGLQLLFYSVGIGQISSEVPQNLSASRPQDRQFILSSKKLLLSDSGFYLCAWSAGISGNTIYFGEGSWLTVV.